The 2 T cell receptor beta chains below all came from one sample that was sequenced in a study. TCRdb independently ran MiXCR on the RT-PCR reads; one entry per CDR3 protein. Of more than 600,000 distinct CDR3 sequences detected, about 14% appear once; the ten largest clones hold roughly 3.6%. Sequenced: memory CD4+ T cells from blood. These receptors all stem from a female donor in good health, serving as a healthy control.

The rearrangement links TRBV11-3 to TRBJ2-2; no clear D gene. This CDR3 has 12 amino acids. Trimming removed 3 bases at V and 6 bases at J, with 5 bases between. Germline V gives CDR1 SGHNT, CDR2 YENEEA. The CDR3 is CASSFSAGELFF. The CDR3 DNA follows: TGTGCCAGCAGCTTCAGCGCCGGGGAGCTGTTTTTT. Full variable domain (remainder filled in from reference TRBV11-3 and TRBJ2-2): EAGVVQSPRYKIIEKKQPVAFWCNPISGHNTLYWYLQNLGQGPELLIRYENEEAVDDSQLPKDRFSAERLKGVDSTLKIQPAELGDSAVYLCASSFSAGELFFGEGSRLTVL.

In this sample, this clonotype turned up a few times. The chain has TRBV6-5 and TRBJ2-1; possible D gene TRBD2, 5 bases. The CDR3 runs to 15 residues. V shed 6 bases and J shed 2 bases, with 14 bases lying between them. Germline V gene sequence: CDR1 MNHEY, CDR2 SVGAGI. The CDR3 DNA sequence: TGTGCCAGCAGCCCCCCCCAGCGGCCCTACAATGAGCAGTTCTTC. Residues: CASSPPQRPYNEQFF.